The clone carrying this T cell receptor (beta chain) was seen many times. Its antigen is undetermined. This entry belongs to a study of T cells after yellow fever vaccination. Background on the study: When fractions had low cell numbers, they were prepared with SMART-Seq v4 Ultra Low Input. Study-level results: Relatively few clonotypes were ones that appeared in both CD4 and CD8 compartments.

In germline, CDR1 is KGHSH, CDR2 LQKENI. Between the trimmed V and J ends, which lost 5 bases and 7 bases, there was a span of 15 bases. This CDR3 region has 14 residues. One entry per CDR3 protein, called by TCRdb with MiXCR from the 5' RACE reads. The sample shows about 310,000 distinct CDR3 sequences, around 3.6% of them seen only once. The V call is TRBV18, the J call TRBJ2-1; D might be TRBD1 or TRBD2, each matching 5 bases. The sequence came from a young man who received the YFV17D yellow fever vaccine. Sample: PBMCs, taken on the day of the yellow fever booster vaccination. The CDR3 sequence: CASSVDTGGNEQFF. Here the CDR3 DNA reads TGTGCCAGCTCAGTAGACACTGGGGGTAATGAGCAGTTCTTC.